The rows below give T cell receptor beta chains drawn from one sample of a study of T-cell reconstitution after alpha-beta-depleted transplantation in children. TCRdb reanalysed the PCR reads using MiXCR and keeps one entry per CDR3 protein. This table has about 980,000 distinct CDR3 sequences, roughly 29% appearing once. The sample consisted of PBMCs, mostly from graft donor cells, taken 360 days after TCRalphabeta/CD19-depleted stem cell transplant. Receptors were obtained from a boy under three years old who had a stem cell transplant for SCID, so the T cells may come from the graft donor. Each CDR3 is given without its conserved first and last residue. Fields, in order: J gene, V gene, CDR3 protein.

>TRBJ2-1|TRBV13
ASSRQSPIPNEQF
>TRBJ2-1|TRBV18
ASSRLGGYNEQF
>TRBJ2-7|TRBV5-1
ASSSKAGTGTTTPYEQY
>TRBJ2-1|TRBV6-1
ASAPGLQYNEQF
>TRBJ2-7|TRBV9
ASSPRTTRYEQY
>TRBJ2-3|TRBV9
ASSLEVGGDTQY
>TRBJ2-3|TRBV20-1
SGTDSGVSTDTQY
>TRBJ1-1|TRBV10-3
AISESLTGGLAEAF
>TRBJ2-5|TRBV5-1
ASSLAGDPSTQETQY
>TRBJ2-5|TRBV7-9
ASSEWGAEETQY
>TRBJ2-1|TRBV12-3/TRBV12-4
ASSLPGLATYNEQF
>TRBJ2-3|TRBV7-8
ASSPPGRFTDTQY
>TRBJ2-2|TRBV24-1
ATSDSRLQTGELF
>TRBJ2-7|TRBV6-2/TRBV6-3
ASTRAGKLYEQY
>TRBJ2-7|TRBV15
ATSRDRDRGAYEQY
>TRBJ1-1|TRBV12-5
ASGLVSAGHWNTEAF
>TRBJ2-1|TRBV3-1
ASSPGGGNGYNEQF
>TRBJ2-1|TRBV28
ASSTLGHEQF
>TRBJ2-1|TRBV9
ASSPREPRGYNEQF
>TRBJ2-6|TRBV7-8
ASSLETPGANVLT
>TRBJ1-1|TRBV9
ASSERTGVNTEAF
>TRBJ2-3|TRBV5-6
ASSFEGSSTDTQY
>TRBJ2-3|TRBV4-2
ASSQGTFTDTQY
>TRBJ2-1|TRBV11-2
ASRPRLGVSYNEQF
>TRBJ1-5|TRBV18
ASSPSRNQPQH
>TRBJ2-3|TRBV4-1
ASSQEPLVRRDRESTDTQY
>TRBJ2-7|TRBV7-3
ASSLGGAPPYEQY
>TRBJ2-3|TRBV20-1
SATSRGGATDTQY
>TRBJ2-5|TRBV5-8
ASSLARGMTTETQY
>TRBJ2-7|TRBV20-1
SAPRGVEQY
>TRBJ2-1|TRBV7-6
ASSFETGNEQF
>TRBJ2-5|TRBV20-1
SARDDPDEETQY
>TRBJ2-6|TRBV12-3/TRBV12-4
ASSEGDNSGANVLT
>TRBJ2-5|TRBV13
ASSDGQETQY
>TRBJ2-5|TRBV5-1
ASSWGLIQETQY
>TRBJ2-1|TRBV20-1
SAAMGDEQF
>TRBJ2-1|TRBV3-1
ASTREVGFGEQF
>TRBJ2-1|TRBV7-9
ASSLNTYNEQF
>TRBJ2-2|TRBV5-1
ASSLGIGAAVLANTGELF
>TRBJ2-7|TRBV27
ASSRPGLDYEQY
>TRBJ2-1|TRBV7-3
ASSLKARLAGRNEQF